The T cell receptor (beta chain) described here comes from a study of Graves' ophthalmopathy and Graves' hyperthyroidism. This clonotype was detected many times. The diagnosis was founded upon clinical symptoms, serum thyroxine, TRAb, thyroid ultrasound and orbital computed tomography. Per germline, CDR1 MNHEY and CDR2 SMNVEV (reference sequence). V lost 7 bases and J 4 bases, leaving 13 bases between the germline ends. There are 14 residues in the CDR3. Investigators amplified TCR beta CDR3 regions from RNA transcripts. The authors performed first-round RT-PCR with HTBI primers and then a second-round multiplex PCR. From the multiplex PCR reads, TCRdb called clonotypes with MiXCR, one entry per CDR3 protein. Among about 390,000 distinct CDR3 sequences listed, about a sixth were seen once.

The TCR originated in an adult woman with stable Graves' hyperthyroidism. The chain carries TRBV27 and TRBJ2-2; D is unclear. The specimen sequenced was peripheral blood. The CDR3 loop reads CASKEQGITGELFF. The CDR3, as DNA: TGTGCCAGCAAAGAACAAGGCATCACCGGGGAGCTGTTTTTT.